Sequencing of this T cell receptor (beta chain) was carried out in a study of blood T cell repertoires in COVID-19. For the study at large: COVID-19 samples, acute and convalescent, were from the United States, Italy and Spain. PBMCs, B-cell-depleted T cells, or T cells provided the cDNA or gDNA that made up the material.

The table came from immunoSEQ multiplex PCR; TCRdb's copy has only in-frame clones and leaves some out. The sample shows over 200,000 clones, around 90% of them seen only once. Material: peripheral blood. This clonotype originated in a man aged 30 to 45 with COVID-19, enrolled during active disease.

The CDR3 loop is CATSGRRLRPTTNYGYTF. The CDR3 DNA is TGTGCCACCAGCGGGAGACGGCTCCGGCCGACTACTAACTATGGCTACACCTTC. This chain uses TRBV15 with TRBJ1-2; D gene ambiguous. This CDR3 has 18 residues. CDR1 LNHNV and CDR2 YYDKDF come from the germline V gene (reference sequence). Trimming pared 5 bases from V and 0 bases from J, leaving 22 bases between.